The rows below give T cell receptor beta chains drawn from one sample of a study of T cells after yellow fever vaccination. TCRdb itself ran the 5' RACE reads through MiXCR, one entry per CDR3 protein. The sample has roughly 520,000 distinct CDR3 sequences; just over 20% are singletons. Source: PBMCs, taken 21 days after the first yellow fever vaccination. These receptors came from a man between 18 and 35 years old who received the YFV17D yellow fever vaccine. Both conserved end residues are part of each CDR3. The D gene is left open where the match is weak. The size of a clone is reported for some rows only, either as once, few or many, or as a class for expanded clones.

few | TRBJ2-1 | TRBV20-1 | - | TGCAGTGCTAGAGATCCGGGCAGAGCCAGCTCCTACAATGAGCAGTTCTTC | CSARDPGRASSYNEQFF
few | TRBJ2-2 | TRBV4-3 | - | TGCGCCAGCAGCCAAAAACTTAACACCGGGGAGCTGTTTTTT | CASSQKLNTGELFF
- | TRBJ1-3 | TRBV18 | - | TGTGCCAGCTCAGGTGGATGGGGGCGCTCTGGAAACACCATATATTTT | CASSGGWGRSGNTIYF
many | TRBJ2-3 | TRBV3-1 | - | TGTGCCAGCAGTCCGACAGTGGGTCATACAGATACGCAGTATTTT | CASSPTVGHTDTQYF
- | TRBJ2-3 | TRBV29-1 | TRBD1 | TGCAGCATATCCGGGACAGGGGGTCGCACAGATACGCAGTATTTT | CSISGTGGRTDTQYF
- | TRBJ2-3 | TRBV9 | - | TGTGCCAGCAGCGTAGCCTCTGGGCGGGGCACAGATACGCAGTATTTT | CASSVASGRGTDTQYF
- | TRBJ2-5 | TRBV5-4 | - | TGTGCCAGCGGCGCTGGGGAAGAGACCCAGTACTTC | CASGAGEETQYF
- | TRBJ1-1 | TRBV29-1 | - | TGCAGCGTCGACACTGAAGCTTTCTTT | CSVDTEAFF
- | TRBJ2-2 | TRBV12-3/TRBV12-4 | - | TGTGCCAGCGGGGAGGAGAACACCGGGGAGCTGTTTTTT | CASGEENTGELFF
few | TRBJ1-5 | TRBV12-3/TRBV12-4 | - | TGTGCCAGCAGTTTATTGGGGGGAGGACAGCCCCAGCATTTT | CASSLLGGGQPQHF
many | TRBJ1-6 | TRBV7-9 | - | TGTGCCAGCAGACAACAGGATTCACCCCTCCACTTT | CASRQQDSPLHF
once | TRBJ1-3 | TRBV7-2 | TRBD1 | TGTGCCAGCAGCTACGGACAGGGTTCTGGAAACACCATATATTTT | CASSYGQGSGNTIYF
- | TRBJ2-3 | TRBV4-1 | - | TGCGCCAGCAGCCCGCTAGAGACAGATACGCAGTATTTT | CASSPLETDTQYF
- | TRBJ2-4 | TRBV4-1 | - | TGCGCCAGCAGCCAAGGGAATCAGGGTAACAAAAACATTCAGTACTTC | CASSQGNQGNKNIQYF
- | TRBJ2-3 | TRBV7-3 | - | TGTGCCAGCAGCTTAAGTGGTCACACAGATACGCAGTATTTT | CASSLSGHTDTQYF
few | TRBJ2-3 | TRBV5-1 | - | TGCGCCAGCAGCTTGGCTCCAGCTACAGATACGCAGTATTTT | CASSLAPATDTQYF
- | TRBJ2-3 | TRBV7-3 | - | TGTGCCAGCAGCTTAATGGGGGGGGGGCACACAGATACGCAGTATTTT | CASSLMGGGHTDTQYF
- | TRBJ1-1 | TRBV15 | - | TGTGCCACCAGCACGGGGGGCATGAACACTGAAGCTTTCTTT | CATSTGGMNTEAFF
- | TRBJ1-2 | TRBV7-9 | - | TGTGCCAGCAGCTTATATTTCGACTATGGCTACACCTTC | CASSLYFDYGYTF
- | TRBJ2-3 | TRBV15 | - | TGTGCCACCAGCCAGGCCGGCAGGGGAGATACGCAGTATTTT | CATSQAGRGDTQYF
many | TRBJ2-1 | TRBV7-8 | - | TGTGCCAGCAGCTCACGGATCCGAAATGAGCAGTTCTTC | CASSSRIRNEQFF
- | TRBJ1-1 | TRBV19 | - | TGTGCCAGTACCACCGGGCCAGGGACGAACACTGAAGCTTTCTTT | CASTTGPGTNTEAFF
- | TRBJ2-7 | TRBV12-3/TRBV12-4 | TRBD2 | TGTGCCAGCGGCAACGGGGGGAGCTCCTACGAGCAGTACTTC | CASGNGGSSYEQYF
- | TRBJ2-7 | TRBV5-4 | - | TGTGCCAGCAGCCAGGCAGACGCCTACGAGCAGTACTTC | CASSQADAYEQYF
many | TRBJ1-3 | TRBV7-2 | - | TGTGCCAGCAGCTTAGGGTCTGGAAACACCATATATTTT | CASSLGSGNTIYF
few | TRBJ2-7 | TRBV5-6 | TRBD1 | TGTGCCAGCAGCTCCCCCGCCCCCGGGACAGGAATTTACGAGCAGTACTTC | CASSSPAPGTGIYEQYF
few | TRBJ2-3 | TRBV12-3/TRBV12-4 | TRBD2 | TGTGCCAGCAGCCGGACTAGCGGGGGATGGGATACGCAGTATTTT | CASSRTSGGWDTQYF
many | TRBJ2-7 | TRBV27 | - | TGTGCCAGCAGCTTAGGGGGGGGCTACGAGCAGTACTTC | CASSLGGGYEQYF
- | TRBJ1-2 | TRBV15 | - | TGTGCCACCAGCAGAGTGGGGGAATGGGACTATGGCTACACCTTC | CATSRVGEWDYGYTF
many | TRBJ2-1 | TRBV30 | - | TGTGCCTGGAGTGTACCGGGGGACCCCTACAATGAGCAGTTCTTC | CAWSVPGDPYNEQFF
- | TRBJ2-5 | TRBV5-1 | - | TGCGCCAGCAGCTTGTCGCGAAGGACAGAAGAGACCCAGTACTTC | CASSLSRRTEETQYF
few | TRBJ1-1 | TRBV29-1 | - | TGCAGCGTTGGACCCCCAATGAGAACTGAAGCTTTCTTT | CSVGPPMRTEAFF
- | TRBJ1-1 | TRBV6-1 | - | TGTGCCAGCAGTACCACAGGGTTGTACGCTGAAGCTTTCTTT | CASSTTGLYAEAFF
few | TRBJ1-2 | TRBV5-1 | - | TGCGCCAGCAGCTTGTTCGGACAGCCTGGGGTCCCCAGAAAGGCCACCTTC | CASSLFGQPGVPRKATF
few | TRBJ1-2 | TRBV4-1 | - | TGCGCCAGCAGCCAAGTACCGGGCTATGGCTACACCTTC | CASSQVPGYGYTF
many | TRBJ1-5 | TRBV6-1 | - | TGTGCCAGCAGTGAGGGGACACTCGGATGGGAGCCCCAGCATTTT | CASSEGTLGWEPQHF
few | TRBJ2-3 | TRBV4-3 | - | TGCGCCAGCAGCCAAGCGAGAATGGACGGACGTAACACAGATACGCAGTATTTT | CASSQARMDGRNTDTQYF
few | TRBJ1-6 | TRBV18 | TRBD1 | TGTGCCAGCTCAGTTGGGACAGGCGCTTATTCACCCCTCCACTTT | CASSVGTGAYSPLHF
- | TRBJ2-5 | TRBV7-2 | TRBD1 | TGTGCCAGCAGCGGACAGGGTGCGAAGACCCAGTACTTC | CASSGQGAKTQYF
many | TRBJ2-5 | TRBV9 | - | TGTGCCAGCAGCTCCCAGGGTGTCGGGGAGACCCAGTACTTC | CASSSQGVGETQYF
- | TRBJ1-1 | TRBV12-3/TRBV12-4 | - | TGTGCCAGCAGCTTTGGAGGGCTTGAAGCTTTCTTT | CASSFGGLEAFF
few | TRBJ2-3 | TRBV12-3/TRBV12-4 | - | TGTGCCAGCAGTTTAGCGCTGACGAAAGATACGCAGTATTTT | CASSLALTKDTQYF
few | TRBJ2-7 | TRBV7-2 | - | TGTGCCAGCAGCTGGGGAGGGGGATCCTACGAGCAGTACTTC | CASSWGGGSYEQYF
few | TRBJ1-6 | TRBV6-1 | - | TGTGCCAGCCGGGGCAGGTCCTATAATTCACCCCTCCACTTT | CASRGRSYNSPLHF
- | TRBJ1-2 | TRBV3-1 | TRBD1 | TGTGCCAGCAGATGGACAGGGGAACCCTATGGCTACACCTTC | CASRWTGEPYGYTF
many | TRBJ1-1 | TRBV6-2/TRBV6-3 | - | TGTGCCAGCAGTCCTGGGGCGAACACTGAAGCTTTCTTT | CASSPGANTEAFF
- | TRBJ1-2 | TRBV6-1 | - | TGTGCCAGCACATCGACCGGGACGGATATTAACTATGGCTACACCTTC | CASTSTGTDINYGYTF
few | TRBJ2-5 | TRBV5-1 | TRBD2 | TGCGCCAGCAGCTTGGGGGCCCTCACTAGCGGTCAAGAGACCCAGTACTTC | CASSLGALTSGQETQYF
once | TRBJ2-3 | TRBV5-6 | - | TGTGCCAGCAGCTTGGCTGGGTCAGTACCGCAGTATTTT | CASSLAGSVPQYF
many | TRBJ2-5 | TRBV9 | TRBD2 | TGTGCCAGCAGCCCCCCTGATGAGCGGGGGCAAGAGACCCAGTACTTC | CASSPPDERGQETQYF
- | TRBJ2-5 | TRBV2 | TRBD2 | TGTGCCAGCAGTCAAAACCGACTAGCGGGAGGAGAGACCCAGTACTTC | CASSQNRLAGGETQYF
few | TRBJ2-1 | TRBV11-1 | TRBD2 | TGTGCCAGCAGCTTAGGCCGGAGCGGGGGGGCGGCGAAGAATGAGCAGTTCTTC | CASSLGRSGGAAKNEQFF